The 22 T cell receptor beta chains below come from one sample, sequenced in a study of cytomegalovirus exposure and HLA in healthy donors. Profiled with immunoSEQ multiplex PCR; TCRdb holds only in-frame clones, not every one. The sample contains some 160,000 clones, around nine tenths of which appear only once. The sample taken for sequencing was PBMCs. Every receptor here comes from a young man in good health and CMV-seronegative.

This chain uses TRBV6-5 with TRBJ1-3; the D is unclear. Germline-derived CDR1 and CDR2 are MNHEY and SVGAGI. V was trimmed by 6 bases and J by 0 bases, leaving 9 bases between them. The CDR3 has 14 amino acids. DNA for the CDR3: TGTGCCAGCAGACTGAGTTACTCTGGAAACACCATATATTTT. Its translation is CASRLSYSGNTIYF.

The table lists this clone with a few counts. The V gene is TRBV7-2, the J gene TRBJ2-7, with 12 bases identical to TRBD2. The CDR3 loop spans 15 amino acids. CDR1 and CDR2 from the germline V gene are SGHTA and FQGNSA. Losses at the gene ends were 5 bases for V and 3 bases for J; bases not matched to a gene: 5. The CDR3 region is CASSIQTSGGYEQYF. For the CDR3, the DNA is TGTGCCAGCAGCATCCAGACTAGCGGGGGCTACGAGCAGTACTTC.

This sequence joins TRBV5-1 and TRBJ1-1; maybe TRBD1 (6 bases). In germline, CDR1 is SGHRS, CDR2 YFSETQ. This CDR3 region has 15 residues. Trimming cost V 1 base and J 5 bases, with 15 bases left between them. DNA for the CDR3: TGCGCCAGCAGCTTGATGGGGGCGAGAGGAACTGAAGCTTTCTTT. Protein sequence: CASSLMGARGTEAFF.

The chain employs TRBV6-6 and TRBJ2-7; TRBD1 matches 8 bases. CDR1 and CDR2 from the germline V gene are MNHNY and SVGAGI (reference sequence). The V and J ends lost 8 bases and 3 bases, in that order; junction bases with no gene match: 9. The CDR3 covers 14 residues. The CDR3 here is CASDGQGNGYEQYV. In DNA form, the CDR3 reads TGTGCCAGCGACGGACAGGGCAACGGCTACGAGCAGTACGTC.

This chain joins TRBV4-1 and TRBJ2-3; tentative D call: TRBD2 (5 bases). This CDR3 contains 16 residues. Trimming cost V 1 base and J 0 bases, with 11 bases left between them. Germline V gene sequence: CDR1 MGHRA, CDR2 YSYEKL. In DNA, the CDR3 is TGCGCCAGCAGCCAAGGAAACGGGGTTAGCACAGATACGCAGTATTTT. It encodes CASSQGNGVSTDTQYF.

The chain couples TRBV7-9 to TRBJ2-7; the match to TRBD2 covers 8 bases. Germline CDR1 and CDR2: SEHNR and FQNEAQ (reference sequence). V was clipped by 5 bases and J by 2 bases; unmatched bases: 11. This CDR3 is 16 amino acids long. CDR3 in DNA: TGTGCCAGCAGCCCACCCATAGGGGGACTAGCCTACGAGCAGTACTTC. Translation gives CASSPPIGGLAYEQYF.

V and J are TRBV2 and TRBJ1-2; D is possibly TRBD1 (6 bases). Germline CDR1 is SNHLY and CDR2 is FYNNEI. Trimming pared 8 bases from V and 6 bases from J, leaving 13 bases between. The CDR3 contains 12 residues. The CDR3 sequence: CASVGGGDGYTF. In DNA form, the CDR3 reads TGTGCCAGCGTAGGGGGGGGTGATGGCTACACCTTC.

The genes are TRBV6-1 and TRBJ1-3; D is unresolved. This CDR3 is 14 amino acids long. Between the trimmed V and J ends, which lost 3 bases and 2 bases, there was a span of 8 bases. Germline CDR1 MNHNS, CDR2 SASEGT. The CDR3 nucleotides are TGTGCCAGCAGTGAGGCGGTCCCTGGAAACACCATATATTTT. It yields the protein CASSEAVPGNTIYF.

This chain links TRBV6-1 with TRBJ2-1, with a weak D call TRBD2 (5 bases). The length of the CDR3 is 14 residues. CDR1 is MNHNS, CDR2 SASEGT, per germline. V lost 3 bases and J 4 bases, leaving 10 bases between the germline ends. The CDR3 region has the DNA TGTGCCAGCAGTGATAGCGAGGAGTACAATGAGCAGTTCTTC. Protein product: CASSDSEEYNEQFF.

This chain uses TRBV5-5 with TRBJ2-7; 12 bases fit TRBD2. Germline trimming cut 1 base from V and 0 bases from J; bases unmatched to any gene: 2. From germline, CDR1 is SGHKS and CDR2 YYEKEE (reference sequence). This CDR3 has 16 amino acids. CDR3 in DNA: TGTGCCAGCAGCTTGAGGGGACTAGCGGGCTCCTACGAGCAGTACGTC. This translates into CASSLRGLAGSYEQYV.

The genes are TRBV19 and TRBJ2-5, with TRBD2 as a possible D gene (6 bases). The CDR3 consists of 14 residues. In germline, CDR1 is LNHDA, CDR2 SQIVND (reference sequence). With 5 bases removed from V and 2 bases from J, the gap between germline ends came to 12 bases. CDR3 sequence reads: CASSPWGTQETQYF. The CDR3 DNA reads as TGTGCCAGTAGTCCTTGGGGGACTCAAGAGACCCAGTACTTC.

J is TRBJ2-5 and V is TRBV6-5; D remains unclear. Trimming removed 2 bases at V and 0 bases at J, with 4 bases between. The CDR3 totals 13 residues. Germline values: CDR1 MNHEY, CDR2 SVGAGI. The CDR3, as DNA: TGTGCCAGCAGTTACAGAGACCAAGAGACCCAGTACTTC. It codes for CASSYRDQETQYF.

For the CDR3, the DNA is TGTGCCAGCAGCCCACACCATGGCACTGAAGCTTTCTTT. Translated: CASSPHHGTEAFF. The chain joins TRBV6-5 to TRBJ1-1; no clear D. Germline V CDR1 and CDR2: MNHEY, SVGAGI. V was clipped by 6 bases and J by 4 bases, with 12 bases between them. CDR3 length: 13 amino acids.

This chain connects TRBV2 to TRBJ2-7, with 7 bases fitting TRBD2. Per the germline V gene, CDR1 is SNHLY and CDR2 is FYNNEI. CDR3 length: 15 amino acids. Unmatched junction bases numbered 10, after V lost 6 bases and J lost 2 bases. This CDR3 reads CASREAPRGAYEQYF. The CDR3 DNA is TGTGCCAGCAGGGAGGCCCCACGGGGGGCCTACGAGCAGTACTTC.

V and J are TRBV7-2 and TRBJ1-5; TRBD1 agrees at 7 bases. V shed 5 bases, J shed 3 bases, and the junction held 10 bases outside the gene matches. The V gene's germline CDR1 is SGHTA and CDR2 FQGNSA. This CDR3 is built from 16 residues. The CDR3 DNA reads TGTGCCAGCAGCCTCTACGGACAGGCTAACAATCAGCCCCAGCATTTT. Amino acid sequence: CASSLYGQANNQPQHF.

CDR3 loop: CASSLVGWTGDEQFF. In DNA form, the CDR3 reads TGTGCCAGCAGCTTAGTCGGTTGGACAGGGGATGAGCAGTTCTTC. The gene calls are TRBV11-2 and TRBJ2-1, with TRBD1 matching over 9 bases. Losses at the gene ends were 1 base for V and 8 bases for J; bases not matched to a gene: 6. CDR1 SGHAT and CDR2 FQNNGV come from the germline V gene. This CDR3 is 15 amino acids long.

The V call is TRBV7-2, the J call TRBJ2-7; TRBD2 is a possible D gene (7 bases). Trimming shortened V by 0 bases and J by 4 bases, and 16 bases separated the two germline ends. The CDR3 extends over 16 amino acids. CDR1 and CDR2 from the germline V gene are SGHTA and FQGNSA. The CDR3 sequence is CASSLAGAGVGYEQYF. CDR3 bases: TGTGCCAGCAGCTTAGCGGGGGCGGGAGTAGGGTACGAGCAGTACTTC.

V usage is TRBV29-1 and J usage is TRBJ2-1; D not resolved. The CDR3 is 12 residues long. Looked up from germline, CDR1 is SQVTM and CDR2 is ANQGSEA. The CDR3 sequence is CGFISSYNEQFF. The CDR3 DNA follows: TGCGGCTTCATCAGCTCCTACAATGAGCAGTTCTTC.

The genes are TRBV19 and TRBJ2-7; 11 nucleotides match TRBD1. With V trimmed by 3 bases and J by 3 bases, 7 bases remained unmatched. The germline CDR1 and CDR2 sequences are LNHDA and SQIVND (reference sequence). The CDR3 loop spans 16 amino acids. Here the CDR3 DNA reads TGTGCCAGTAGTATGGACAGGGGGCCTTACTACTACGAGCAGTACGTC. This encodes CASSMDRGPYYYEQYV.

This clone showed up just once. The chain recombines TRBV4-2 with TRBJ1-1; no definite D call. Deletions cut 6 bases from V and 1 base from J, with 12 bases between. The germline CDR1 and CDR2 sequences are LGHNA and YNFKEQ. The CDR3 is 14 amino acids. The CDR3 reads CASRLPGGNTEAFF. The CDR3, as DNA: TGTGCCAGCAGACTCCCGGGAGGGAACACTGAAGCTTTCTTT.

This clone was seen only once. This chain joins TRBV2 and TRBJ1-3; unclear D gene. Per germline, CDR1 SNHLY and CDR2 FYNNEI. This CDR3 spans 15 amino acids. V was cut by 4 bases and J by 0 bases, with 10 bases left in between. The CDR3 DNA sequence: TGTGCCAGCAGTGTTGGGCACCGCTCTGGAAACACCATATATTTT. Translation gives CASSVGHRSGNTIYF.

Notes on this clone: One junction end does not reproduce the germline sequence, and a read error may be involved. The CDR3 DNA sequence: TGTGCCAGCAGCCCGGTGGCCGGGACAGGGACTGAATTT. Protein: CASSPVAGTGTEF. V and J are TRBV7-2 and TRBJ1-5; 9 nucleotides agree with TRBD1. The germline V gene encodes CDR1 SGHTA and CDR2 FQGNSA. There are 13 residues in the CDR3.